This TCR beta chain derives from a study of vaccination and CD4 T cells after COVID-19. Study-level information: The convalescent population consisted of six males and four females, two of whom were of Hispanic ethnicity. Either the Pfizer-BioNTech BNT162b2 or Moderna mRNA-1273 vaccine was given as two doses.

This clonotype was picked up a small number of times. Its target is unknown. Cultured CD4+ T-cell DNA underwent Oncomine TCR Beta short-read sequencing. Investigators obtained genomic DNA by extraction from cultured CD4+ T cells. TCRdb analysed the PCR reads with MiXCR anew, one entry per CDR3 protein. The data contain some 7,100 distinct CDR3 sequences, about 76% of them seen just once; the ten biggest clones take up around 15%. V dropped 3 bases and J dropped 0; count of bases not matched to a gene: 1. CDR1 is DFQATT, CDR2 SNEGSKA, per germline (reference sequence). This CDR3 is built from 14 residues. Stated treatment: 10-day PBMC culture with coronavirus spike peptide pools or control peptides (ViraFEST assay).

V is TRBV20-1 and J is TRBJ1-4; 7 bases agree with TRBD1. Source material: CD4+ T cells from blood, cultured in vitro. This sequence was found in a human donor who had recovered from COVID-19. In DNA, the CDR3 is TGCAGTGCTAGCACAGGGGCAACTAATGAAAAACTGTTTTTT. Protein product: CSASTGATNEKLFF.